Listed below are T cell receptor beta chains from one sample, sequenced in a study of cytomegalovirus exposure and HLA in healthy donors. The protocol was immunoSEQ multiplex PCR, while the TCRdb copy is restricted to in-frame clones and leaves out a portion. Among approximately 150,000 clones, more than 75% were seen once, and the ten largest hold 1.4%. The material sequenced was PBMCs. Receptor source: a woman younger than 45 in good health and CMV-seronegative. Each CDR3 is given with its conserved first and last residue.

V: TRBV9
J: TRBJ2-1
CDR3: CASSVGRTRDGQFF

V: TRBV5-1
J: TRBJ1-5
CDR3: CASSLGTGNQPQHF

V: TRBV6-5
J: TRBJ2-4
CDR3: CASSRGARDIQYF

V: TRBV10-3
J: TRBJ2-2
CDR3: CAISEGGGIDGELFF

V: TRBV7-8
J: TRBJ2-7
CDR3: CASSLLNRHYEQYF

V: TRBV2
J: TRBJ2-7
CDR3: CASSPRTGPPYEQYF

V: TRBV5-1
J: TRBJ2-1
CDR3: CASSLGVGLDYNEQFF

V: TRBV15
J: TRBJ1-1
CDR3: CATSTRTGPNTEAFF

V: TRBV5-1
J: TRBJ2-5
CDR3: CASSLRVQETQYF

V: TRBV6-1
J: TRBJ1-5
CDR3: CASSDYTYQPQHF

V: TRBV11-1
J: TRBJ2-5
CDR3: CASSGAGGGTSGGAETQYF

V: TRBV6-1
J: TRBJ1-2
CDR3: CASSEGFSGGNYGYTF

V: TRBV6-1
J: TRBJ2-1
CDR3: CASSELAWSYNEQFF

V: TRBV5-6
J: TRBJ1-2
CDR3: CASSSRNREGLLGYGYTF

V: TRBV6-5
J: TRBJ2-3
CDR3: CASSYEGSRTDTQYF

V: TRBV7-9
J: TRBJ2-1
CDR3: CASSLEPGQGSNEQFF

V: TRBV9
J: TRBJ1-2
CDR3: CASSPRTLQSGGYTF

V: TRBV5-1
J: TRBJ2-1
CDR3: CASSLGGLSGGPFNEQFF

V: TRBV25-1
J: TRBJ2-5
CDR3: CASSATTSFMETQYF

V: TRBV28
J: TRBJ2-5
CDR3: CASSTGTDFKTQYF

V: TRBV6-5
J: TRBJ2-1
CDR3: CASTQRGLEQFF

V: TRBV5-1
J: TRBJ1-4
CDR3: CASSWGQGLSNEKLFF

V: TRBV5-4
J: TRBJ1-6
CDR3: CASSSGGTSPLHF

V: TRBV5-5
J: TRBJ2-7
CDR3: CASSSLPGQASYEQYF

V: TRBV5-1
J: TRBJ1-6
CDR3: CASSLLPEDSPLHF

V: TRBV2
J: TRBJ1-4
CDR3: CASSESLPLREKLFF

V: TRBV5-1
J: TRBJ2-3
CDR3: CASSLAGRGATDTQYF

V: TRBV7-2
J: TRBJ2-3
CDR3: CASSMGTSGTDTQYF

V: TRBV11-2
J: TRBJ1-2
CDR3: CASSLGQGGNTGYGYTF

V: TRBV6-1
J: TRBJ2-5
CDR3: CASTTGWHQETQYF

V: TRBV5-1
J: TRBJ1-3
CDR3: CASSLGGFSGNTIYF

V: TRBV4-1
J: TRBJ1-5
CDR3: CASSSDRSNQPQHF

V: TRBV30
J: TRBJ2-7
CDR3: CAWSAETGTNYEQYF

V: TRBV9
J: TRBJ2-7
CDR3: CASSPRPGSGVEYEQYF

V: TRBV6-5
J: TRBJ1-2
CDR3: CASTGQGHYGYTF

V: TRBV7-2
J: TRBJ1-4
CDR3: CASSLGQAWEKLFF

V: TRBV27
J: TRBJ1-3
CDR3: CASLNTIYF

V: TRBV2
J: TRBJ2-5
CDR3: CASAGLAGPQETQYF

V: TRBV6-5
J: TRBJ1-1
CDR3: CASSYRNGGTEAFF

V: TRBV6-6
J: TRBJ2-7
CDR3: CASSSGGANEQYF

V: TRBV29-1
J: TRBJ1-3
CDR3: CSVSGTPGSGNTIYF

V: TRBV14
J: TRBJ1-6
CDR3: CASSQDRVGNSPLHF

V: TRBV7-8
J: TRBJ2-7
CDR3: CASSPGPVYEQYF

V: TRBV6-6
J: TRBJ2-7
CDR3: CASSYSQGNYEQYF

V: TRBV28
J: TRBJ1-5
CDR3: CASSPPGQQGNQPQHF